Following are 32 T cell receptor beta chains from one sample sequenced in a study of long-term antiretroviral therapy in people with HIV. Version v3.0 of the immunoSEQ assay ran at survey level. Clones were sequenced by immunoSEQ multiplex PCR, and TCRdb holds only the in-frame ones, with some missing. The repertoire has around 29,000 clones, about nine tenths of them found once; the top ten carry 8.3%. The sample was unsorted PBMCs, taken 3.2 years before starting antiretroviral therapy. These receptors came from a man in his fifties with HIV.

The chain uses TRBV23-1 and TRBJ2-3; D might be TRBD1 or TRBD2, each matching 5 bases. TRBV23-1 is designated an ORF whose function remains uncertain. The ends were cut back, 2 bases at V and 4 bases at J, with 10 bases in the middle. This CDR3 spans 14 amino acids. The CDR3 region has the DNA TGCGCCAGCAGTCAAGGGACCGGGGCAGATACGCAGTATTTT. Its protein product is CASSQGTGADTQYF.

V gene TRBV7-2 combines with J gene TRBJ2-2; 7 bases fit TRBD2. In germline, CDR1 is SGHTA, CDR2 FQGNSA. The CDR3 totals 15 residues. V shed 5 bases, J shed 2 bases, and the junction held 5 bases outside the gene matches. Here the CDR3 reads CASSRRGVNTGELFF. The CDR3 coding sequence is TGTGCCAGCAGCCGACGGGGGGTAAACACCGGGGAGCTGTTTTTT. The full variable domain, with the rest looked up from reference TRBV7-2 and TRBJ2-2, is GAGVSQSPSNKVTEKGKDVELRCDPISGHTALYWYRQSLGQGLEFLIYFQGNSAPDKSGLPSDRFSAERTGGSVSTLTIQRTQQEDSAVYLCASSRRGVNTGELFFGEGSRLTVL.

This chain joins TRBV27 and TRBJ1-4; no reliable D call. CDR3 length: 15 amino acids. V was clipped by 2 bases and J by 3 bases, with 10 bases between them. Germline V gene sequence: CDR1 MNHEY, CDR2 SMNVEV (reference sequence). The CDR3 spells CASSLGGPPNEKLFF. The DNA of the CDR3 is TGTGCCAGCAGTTTAGGCGGACCCCCTAATGAAAAACTGTTTTTT.

The V call is TRBV7-2, the J call TRBJ2-3, with 9 bases that match TRBD2. J was trimmed by 1 base and V by 5 bases; bases with no gene match: 4. This CDR3 is built from 15 residues. Germline V CDR1 and CDR2: SGHTA, FQGNSA. CDR3 DNA sequence: TGTGCCAGCAGCCTCCGGACTAGCGGCACAGATACGCAGTATTTT. Amino acid sequence: CASSLRTSGTDTQYF. The full variable domain, its missing parts supplied by reference TRBV7-2 and TRBJ2-3, is GAGVSQSPSNKVTEKGKDVELRCDPISGHTALYWYRQSLGQGLEFLIYFQGNSAPDKSGLPSDRFSAERTGGSVSTLTIQRTQQEDSAVYLCASSLRTSGTDTQYFGPGTRLTVL.

This rearrangement joins TRBV14 to TRBJ1-1, with a weak D call TRBD1 (5 bases). V was trimmed by 4 bases and J by 4 bases, leaving 10 bases between them. Germline lookup yields CDR1 SGHDN and CDR2 FVKESK. The CDR3 is 13 residues long. The CDR3 region is CASSLTGGTEAFF. Here the CDR3 DNA reads TGTGCCAGCAGCCTGACGGGGGGCACTGAAGCTTTCTTT. Full variable domain (rest looked up from reference TRBV14 and TRBJ1-1): EAGVTQFPSHSVIEKGQTVTLRCDPISGHDNLYWYRRVMGKEIKFLLHFVKESKQDESGMPNNRFLAERTGGTYSTLKVQPAELEDSGVYFCASSLTGGTEAFFGQGTRLTVV.

Details on this clone: One junction end disagrees with the germline gene, perhaps due to a read error. The chain is built from TRBV11-2 and TRBJ2-7; unclear D gene. From germline, CDR1 is SGHAT and CDR2 FQNNGV. The CDR3 runs 12 residues. CDR3 coding DNA: TGTGCCAGCAGCTTAGCCCCCGACGGGCCCCACTTC. Residues: CASSLAPDGPHF. Combining the CDR3 with reference TRBV11-2 and TRBJ2-7 gives the whole variable domain EAGVAQSPRYKIIEKRQSVAFWCNPISGHATLYWYQQILGQGPKLLIQFQNNGVVDDSQLPKDRFSAERLKGVDSTLKIQPAKLEDSAVYLCASSLAPDGPHFGPGTRLTVT.

This clone occurred once. The chain couples TRBV6-1 to TRBJ1-1; D may be TRBD1 (5 bases). V was trimmed by 6 bases and J by 2 bases, leaving 10 bases between them. The germline V gene has CDR1 MNHNS and CDR2 SASEGT. The CDR3 runs 13 residues. The CDR3 spells CASRAQGNTEAFF. The DNA of the CDR3 is TGTGCCAGCAGAGCTCAGGGAAACACTGAAGCTTTCTTT.

The chain carries TRBV27 and TRBJ2-3, with D unresolved. The CDR3 is made up of 13 amino acids. The V gene's germline CDR1 is MNHEY and CDR2 SMNVEV (reference sequence). Trimming took off 3 bases at V and 1 base at J, with 5 bases between the two ends. CDR3 coding DNA: TGTGCCAGCAGTTTGTGGGGCACAGATACGCAGTATTTT. Translated: CASSLWGTDTQYF.

J is TRBJ2-7 and V is TRBV20-1; D uncertain. The CDR3 covers 11 residues. Trimming left V 8 bases short and J 7 bases short, with 15 bases between. Germline-derived CDR1 and CDR2 are DFQATT and SNEGSKA (reference sequence). This CDR3 is CSSGSLGEQYF. The DNA for the CDR3 is TGCAGTTCCGGCTCCCTCGGGGAGCAGTACTTC.

The rearrangement joins TRBV7-2 to TRBJ1-6; D is perhaps TRBD1 (5 bases). This CDR3 comprises 16 residues. Per germline, CDR1 SGHTA and CDR2 FQGNSA. The V end was cut by 1 base, the J end by 3 bases, with 10 bases between. CDR3 sequence: CASSLVPGHYNSPLHF. CDR3 DNA: TGTGCCAGCAGCTTAGTGCCGGGGCACTATAATTCACCCCTCCACTTT.

This CDR3 reads CASSQGTSGGGLQETQYF. Written as DNA, the CDR3 is TGCGCCAGCAGCCAAGGGACTAGCGGGGGGGGTCTTCAAGAGACCCAGTACTTC. The J gene is TRBJ2-5, the V gene TRBV4-1; 15 nucleotides match TRBD2. The germline V gene has CDR1 MGHRA and CDR2 YSYEKL. The V and J ends lost 1 base and 2 bases, in that order; junction bases with no gene match: 5. This CDR3 contains 18 residues.

The genes are TRBV6-1 and TRBJ2-3; D ambiguous. CDR3 length: 12 amino acids. Germline V gene lookup returns CDR1 MNHNS and CDR2 SASEGT. V lost 4 bases and J lost 6, with 8 bases in between. CDR3 coding DNA: TGTGCCAGCAGTGCCAGCTGGGATACGCAGTATTTT. It is translated as CASSASWDTQYF.

The chain has TRBV4-2 and TRBJ2-7, with 9 bases aligning to TRBD2. The germline CDR1 and CDR2 sequences are LGHNA and YNFKEQ. V lost 2 bases to trimming and J lost 3 bases; unmatched junction nucleotides: 11. The CDR3 runs 17 residues. CDR3 residues: CASSQNPVRREGYEQYF. CDR3 in DNA: TGTGCCAGCAGCCAAAACCCGGTCAGGCGGGAGGGCTACGAGCAGTACTTC.

This chain joins TRBV6-5 and TRBJ1-2, with no clear D. The CDR3 is 13 residues long. Germline V CDR1 and CDR2: MNHEY, SVGAGI. Trimming took 7 bases from V and 2 from J, leaving 11 bases between them. DNA of the CDR3: TGTGCCAGCACCCCTTATGGGAACTATGGCTACACCTTC. It specifies CASTPYGNYGYTF.

V usage is TRBV19 and J usage is TRBJ1-1; D uncertain. V lost 3 bases to trimming and J lost 0 bases, with 11 bases between them. In germline, CDR1 is LNHDA, CDR2 SQIVND (reference sequence). There are 15 residues in the CDR3. CDR3 DNA sequence: TGTGCCAGTAGTATTCCGCGTCACTTGAACACTGAAGCTTTCTTT. Translated: CASSIPRHLNTEAFF.

The chain recombines TRBV15 with TRBJ1-5, with no clear D. V gave up 0 bases and J gave up 6 bases, with 15 bases separating them. Looked up from germline, CDR1 is LNHNV and CDR2 is YYDKDF (reference sequence). The CDR3 has 16 residues. CDR3 DNA: TGTGCCACCAGCAGAGATCTTTCCGGAGCGGGTCAGCCCCAGCATTTT. It specifies CATSRDLSGAGQPQHF.

The genes are TRBV27 and TRBJ1-6; no reliable D call. Looked up from germline, CDR1 is MNHEY and CDR2 is SMNVEV (reference sequence). The CDR3 covers 15 residues. With 3 bases removed from V and 4 bases from J, the gap between germline ends came to 10 bases. CDR3 DNA: TGTGCCAGCAGTTTGGACCTCCTTTATAATTCACCCCTCCACTTT. Protein: CASSLDLLYNSPLHF.

The J gene is TRBJ2-7, the V gene TRBV9; TRBD2 might be the D (6 bases). The CDR3 has 14 residues. In germline, CDR1 is SGDLS, CDR2 YYNGEE. With 2 bases removed from V and 3 bases from J, the gap between germline ends came to 12 bases. The DNA of the CDR3 is TGTGCCAGCAGCGTCTCGGGGACTTTCTACGAGCAGTACTTC. This sequence encodes CASSVSGTFYEQYF.

This sequence joins TRBV6-6 and TRBJ1-1, with 8 bases aligning to TRBD1. The ends lost 6 bases at V and 5 bases at J; junction bases unmatched: 2. CDR1 and CDR2 (germline): MNHNY, SVGAGI (reference sequence). CDR3 length: 12 residues. Written as DNA, the CDR3 is TGTGCCAGCAGCCGACAGGGGACTGAAGCTTTCTTT. Its protein product is CASSRQGTEAFF.

V usage is TRBV6-1 and J usage is TRBJ1-5; 8 nucleotides agree with TRBD1. Germline V gives CDR1 MNHNS, CDR2 SASEGT. This CDR3 spans 14 amino acids. With V trimmed by 1 base and J by 9 bases, 5 bases remained unmatched. This CDR3 is CASSEVRDRSPQHF. CDR3 coding DNA: TGTGCCAGCAGTGAAGTGAGGGACAGGTCGCCCCAGCATTTT.

The gene calls are TRBV18 and TRBJ1-2; D may be TRBD1 (5 bases). The germline gives CDR1 KGHSH, CDR2 LQKENI. The CDR3 totals 15 residues. V lost 1 base, J lost 6 bases, and 15 bases lay in between. Here the CDR3 reads CASSPLLPVGDGYTF. CDR3 bases: TGTGCCAGCTCACCACTCCTACCCGTAGGGGATGGCTACACCTTC.

The rearrangement joins TRBV6-5 to TRBJ1-4; a possible D gene is TRBD1 (5 bases). Germline V CDR1 and CDR2: MNHEY, SVGAGI. The CDR3 extends over 14 amino acids. Trimming stripped 0 bases from V and 8 bases from J, with 10 bases between. DNA of the CDR3: TGTGCCAGCAGTTACTCGTCCGACAGAGAAAAACTGTTTTTT. As protein: CASSYSSDREKLFF.

The V gene is TRBV19, the J gene TRBJ2-5; D uncertain. Germline values: CDR1 LNHDA, CDR2 SQIVND (reference sequence). Trimming shortened V by 3 bases and J by 2 bases, and 13 bases separated the two germline ends. The CDR3 has 15 residues. This CDR3 is CASSIGLAEQETQYF. In DNA, the CDR3 is TGTGCCAGTAGTATTGGGCTGGCGGAACAAGAGACCCAGTACTTC.

The genes are TRBV21-1 and TRBJ1-4. TRBV21-1 is a pseudogene segment. The length of the CDR3 is 15 residues. The CDR3 bases are TGTGCCAGCAGCAATTGGGGAACAACTAATGAAAAACTGTTTTTT. Amino acid sequence: CASSNWGTTNEKLFF.

J is TRBJ1-2 and V is TRBV7-9; D ambiguous. Trimming removed 5 bases at V and 7 bases at J, with 14 bases between. CDR1 SEHNR and CDR2 FQNEAQ come from the germline V gene (reference sequence). This CDR3 has 13 amino acids. This chain's CDR3 is CASSTPAGGGYTF. The CDR3 DNA reads as TGTGCCAGCAGCACACCTGCGGGCGGTGGCTACACCTTC.

This chain uses TRBV27 with TRBJ1-1; D call uncertain. CDR3 length: 15 amino acids. Germline V gives CDR1 MNHEY, CDR2 SMNVEV (reference sequence). V lost 1 base and J lost 1, with 10 bases in between. For the CDR3, the DNA is TGTGCCAGCAGTTTATGGGGTCGAGAGAACACTGAAGCTTTCTTT. Its translation is CASSLWGRENTEAFF.

The chain is built from TRBV18 and TRBJ1-2; D is undetermined. The V gene's germline CDR1 is KGHSH and CDR2 LQKENI. Trimming pared 3 bases from V and 4 bases from J, leaving 12 bases between. The length of the CDR3 is 14 residues. The CDR3 DNA reads as TGTGCCAGCTCACCCCTCGACGACGGCTATGGCTACACCTTC. Residues: CASSPLDDGYGYTF.

The chain couples TRBV6-5 to TRBJ2-7; 7 bases are a match to TRBD2. V trimming: 6 bases; J trimming: 6 bases; junction bases outside the gene matches: 14. The CDR3 runs to 15 residues. Germline loops: CDR1 MNHEY, CDR2 SVGAGI. Here the CDR3 reads CASRLSRDAGVEQYF. CDR3 bases: TGTGCCAGCAGATTAAGCAGGGACGCGGGAGTCGAGCAGTACTTC.

This clone was detected once. The same CDR3 can be traced to other DNA sequences in this sample. This sequence joins TRBV14 and TRBJ2-5, with D unresolved. The germline V gene has CDR1 SGHDN and CDR2 FVKESK. The CDR3 has 11 amino acids. Deletions cut 3 bases from V and 7 bases from J, with 6 bases between. The DNA of the CDR3 is TGTGCCAGCAGCCAGGGGTGGACCCAGTACTTC. Translating gives CASSQGWTQYF.

J is TRBJ2-2 and V is TRBV29-1; D unclear. Trimming shortened V by 6 bases and J by 1 base, and 12 bases separated the two germline ends. Per germline, CDR1 SQVTM and CDR2 ANQGSEA. The CDR3 consists of 14 residues. CDR3 region: CSVKGLLNTGELFF. CDR3 nucleotides: TGCAGCGTGAAAGGTCTCTTGAACACCGGGGAGCTGTTTTTT.

This chain uses TRBV6-5 with TRBJ2-7, with 7 bases that match TRBD2. Germline CDR1 reads MNHEY; CDR2 reads SVGAGI. The CDR3 extends over 15 amino acids. The J segment lost 4 bases and the V segment lost 5 bases, leaving 11 bases of the junction unmatched. CDR3 protein: CASSLRTRRFYEQYF. The CDR3, as DNA: TGTGCCAGCAGTCTACGGACTAGAAGGTTTTACGAGCAGTACTTC.

The rearrangement joins TRBV23-1 to TRBJ1-5; D remains unclear. TRBV23-1 is marked as an open reading frame, function uncertain. V was pared by 6 bases and J by 10 bases, with 16 bases between. This CDR3 spans 13 amino acids. The CDR3 protein is CASSPRAVIPQHF. Written as DNA, the CDR3 is TGCGCCAGCAGCCCGCGGGCGGTTATTCCCCAGCATTTT.